The clone carrying this T cell receptor (beta chain) came up a few times. The sample comes from a study of T cell changes during pregnancy in multiple sclerosis. The data were produced by immunoSEQ multiplex PCR, yet TCRdb's version contains in-frame clones alone and is incomplete. Here the sample spans tens of thousands of clones, about 90% being singletons. With 6 bases removed from V and 1 base from J, the gap between germline ends came to 18 bases. This CDR3 has 16 residues. CDR1 KGHSH and CDR2 LQKENI come from the germline V gene. This clonotype was sampled from a female donor in good health, enrolled as a control in a pregnancy study. The material sequenced was CD4+ T cells from peripheral blood mononuclear cells, taken in the third trimester of pregnancy. The chain uses TRBV18 and TRBJ1-1; tentative D call: TRBD1 (5 bases). CDR3 region: CASSPGRARSNTEAFF. CDR3 in DNA: TGTGCCAGCTCCCCTGGCAGGGCCCGTTCGAACACTGAAGCTTTCTTT.